Below are 22 T cell receptor beta chains sequenced from a single sample in a study of cytomegalovirus exposure and HLA in healthy donors. The PCR made use of 60 Vbeta and 13 Jbeta primers. Profiling relied on immunoSEQ multiplex PCR, and the TCRdb table lists in-frame clones only, not all of them. The sample records roughly 100,000 clones, around 81% being singletons. Sequencing was performed on PBMCs. Receptors originate from a man aged 40-49 years in good health and CMV-seropositive.

This clone was seen a single time. One end of the junction is discordant with germline, which a read error may explain. The chain has TRBV7-9 and TRBJ2-7; 10 bases fit TRBD1. Germline values: CDR1 SEHNR, CDR2 FQNEAQ (reference sequence). The CDR3 consists of 17 residues. Here the CDR3 reads CSSSRGPVGQGPYEQYF. Written as DNA, the CDR3 is TGTTCCAGCAGCCGTGGTCCCGTGGGACAGGGGCCCTACGAGCAGTACTTC.

The chain is built from TRBV6-1 and TRBJ2-7; D is possibly TRBD2 (6 bases). CDR3 length: 15 residues. V was cut by 2 bases and J by 4 bases, with 15 bases left in between. The germline V gene has CDR1 MNHNS and CDR2 SASEGT. CDR3 amino acids: CASSEPGEGIYEQYF. CDR3 DNA sequence: TGTGCCAGCAGTGAACCGGGAGAGGGGATTTACGAGCAGTACTTC.

This chain uses TRBV28 with TRBJ2-2; unclear D gene. In germline, CDR1 is MDHEN, CDR2 SYDVKM. This CDR3 is 14 amino acids long. The V and J ends lost 10 bases and 0 bases respectively, with 12 bases between them. The CDR3 nucleotides read TGTGCCACCAGAGACTCGGCGAACACCGGGGAGCTGTTTTTT. Protein: CATRDSANTGELFF.

This sequence joins TRBV5-4 and TRBJ1-6; 11 bases agree with TRBD1. Looked up from germline, CDR1 is SGHNT and CDR2 is YYREEE (reference sequence). The J segment lost 10 bases and the V segment lost 9 bases, leaving 9 bases of the junction unmatched. The CDR3 length is 14 residues. Here the CDR3 reads CATSAGQGDSPLHF. The CDR3 region has the DNA TGTGCCACCAGTGCGGGACAGGGGGACTCACCCCTCCACTTT.

Remarks on this clone: Other nucleotide sequences from this sample produce the same CDR3. The chain links TRBV11-3 to TRBJ2-1; 9 bases line up with TRBD2. Trimming removed 3 bases from V and 7 bases from J; junction bases left unmatched: 1. The CDR3 extends over 13 amino acids. Germline CDR1 SGHNT, CDR2 YENEEA. The CDR3 is CASSLRGGNEQFF. The CDR3 DNA reads as TGTGCCAGCAGCTTGCGGGGGGGGAATGAGCAGTTCTTC.

Concerning this clone: One junction end does not reproduce the germline sequence, and a read error may be involved. The CDR3 sequence: CSSSLEIKTDTEAFF. The DNA of the CDR3 is TGTTCCAGCAGCTTAGAAATTAAGACAGACACTGAAGCTTTCTTT. The chain employs TRBV7-9 and TRBJ1-1; perhaps TRBD1 as D (5 bases). Germline V gene data show CDR1 as SEHNR and CDR2 as FQNEAQ (reference sequence). CDR3 length equals 15 residues.

This clone was counted a few times. This rearrangement joins TRBV5-1 to TRBJ2-7; D gene uncertain. Trimming removed 0 bases from V and 0 bases from J, with 13 bases in between. Looked up from germline, CDR1 is SGHRS and CDR2 is YFSETQ. This CDR3 is built from 16 residues. This chain's CDR3 is CASSLGAASSSYEQYF. The CDR3 bases are TGCGCCAGCAGCTTGGGGGCAGCTTCGAGCTCCTACGAGCAGTACTTC.

This chain connects TRBV7-3 to TRBJ2-1, with TRBD2 as a possible D gene (5 bases). Germline lookup yields CDR1 SGHTA and CDR2 FQGTGA. With 5 bases removed from V and 0 bases from J, the gap between germline ends came to 17 bases. CDR3 length: 17 amino acids. Written as DNA, the CDR3 is TGTGCCAGCAGCCCTTCTCTCGGACTGGGCTCCTACAATGAGCAGTTCTTC. Protein sequence: CASSPSLGLGSYNEQFF.

The chain joins TRBV15 to TRBJ2-5; D is perhaps TRBD1 (5 bases). CDR1 is LNHNV, CDR2 YYDKDF, per germline (reference sequence). The CDR3 spans 14 residues. V was shortened by 0 bases and J by 2 bases, with 7 bases between the two germline ends. DNA for the CDR3: TGTGCCACCAGCAGAGAGAACAGGCAAGAGACCCAGTACTTC. This encodes CATSRENRQETQYF.

The V call is TRBV9, the J call TRBJ2-5; 7 nucleotides agree with TRBD2. The germline gives CDR1 SGDLS, CDR2 YYNGEE. The CDR3 is 16 amino acids. V trimming: 4 bases; J trimming: 5 bases; junction bases outside the gene matches: 14. The CDR3 sequence is CASSPFGGSRSETQYF. The CDR3 DNA follows: TGTGCCAGCAGCCCATTCGGCGGGAGTCGATCGGAGACCCAGTACTTC.

This chain joins TRBV5-1 and TRBJ2-1; TRBD1 might be the D (6 bases). Deletions cut 4 bases from V and 0 bases from J, with 11 bases between. The germline V gene encodes CDR1 SGHRS and CDR2 YFSETQ. CDR3 size: 15 residues. DNA for the CDR3: TGCGCCAGCAGCCCGAGGGGGAGCTCCTACAATGAGCAGTTCTTC. Its translation is CASSPRGSSYNEQFF.

V usage is TRBV4-1 and J usage is TRBJ1-5, with 7 bases that match TRBD1. This CDR3 comprises 16 residues. Germline trimming cut 4 bases from V and 3 bases from J; bases unmatched to any gene: 9. The germline gives CDR1 MGHRA, CDR2 YSYEKL. As DNA, the CDR3 is TGCGCCAGCAGCCCCGACTCAGGGGGGACCAATCAGCCCCAGCATTTT. Translating it yields CASSPDSGGTNQPQHF.

This chain joins TRBV27 and TRBJ2-7; D gene ambiguous. There are 16 residues in the CDR3. V was clipped by 0 bases and J by 1 base, with 13 bases between them. Germline V gives CDR1 MNHEY, CDR2 SMNVEV (reference sequence). CDR3 region: CASSLSSGRISYEQYF. CDR3 bases: TGTGCCAGCAGTTTATCGTCCGGCAGGATTTCCTACGAGCAGTACTTC.

This clone came up a few times. V and J are TRBV29-1 and TRBJ2-3; D possibly corresponds to TRBD1 (5 bases). The germline V gene encodes CDR1 SQVTM and CDR2 ANQGSEA. The CDR3 spans 15 residues. The V end was cut by 1 base, the J end by 2 bases, with 13 bases between. The DNA for the CDR3 is TGCAGCGTTGAAGGTGGGGCCAGGGACACAGATACGCAGTATTTT. Translating it yields CSVEGGARDTDTQYF.

This chain joins TRBV9 and TRBJ2-1; D is possibly TRBD2 (6 bases). Trimming removed 3 bases at V and 2 bases at J, with 12 bases between. The CDR3 has 15 residues. Germline V lookup: CDR1 SGDLS, CDR2 YYNGEE. For the CDR3, the DNA is TGTGCCAGCAGCGGCTGGGGGGAAGCCTACAATGAGCAGTTCTTC. Encoded protein: CASSGWGEAYNEQFF.

Written as DNA, the CDR3 is TGTGCCACCGCGCCGAGGGTTACCAGTAAGCAGTACTTC. It translates to CATAPRVTSKQYF. The chain carries TRBV15 and TRBJ2-7; D might be TRBD2 (5 bases). This CDR3 has 13 amino acids. CDR1 and CDR2 (germline): LNHNV, YYDKDF (reference sequence). V was clipped by 8 bases and J by 8 bases, with 19 bases between them. Full variable domain (missing parts from reference TRBV15 and TRBJ2-7): DAMVIQNPRYQVTQFGKPVTLSCSQTLNHNVMYWYQQKSSQAPKLLFHYYDKDFNNEADTPDNFQSRRPNTSFCFLDIRSPGLGDTAMYLCATAPRVTSKQYFGPGTRLTVT.

This rearrangement joins TRBV5-4 to TRBJ2-5; 7 bases map to TRBD2. The V gene's germline CDR1 is SGHNT and CDR2 YYREEE (reference sequence). The CDR3 length is 14 residues. With 5 bases clipped from V and 2 bases from J, the junction kept 6 bases outside the gene matches. This chain's CDR3 is CASSSAGVQETQYF. CDR3 bases: TGTGCCAGCAGTTCTGCGGGGGTACAAGAGACCCAGTACTTC.

The CDR3 DNA reads TGTGCCAGTAGTAGGGGACAAAATAACTATGGCTACACCTTC. Translated: CASSRGQNNYGYTF. The J gene is TRBJ1-2, the V gene TRBV19, with D tentatively TRBD1 (6 bases). The CDR3 has 14 amino acids. The V gene lost 4 bases and the J gene lost 1 base, with 10 bases spanning the gap. CDR1 and CDR2 from the germline V gene are LNHDA and SQIVND (reference sequence).

This clone was seen only once. One junction end does not reproduce the germline sequence, and a read error may be involved. The chain is built from TRBV7-9 and TRBJ1-1; the D is unclear. The CDR3 sequence is 12 residues long. CDR1 and CDR2 (germline): SEHNR, FQNEAQ (reference sequence). CDR3 loop: CSSSFLNGEAFF. The CDR3 nucleotides read TGTTCCAGCAGCTTTTTAAACGGTGAAGCTTTCTTT.

The V call is TRBV5-1, the J call TRBJ1-6; D remains ambiguous. CDR3 length equals 17 residues. Per germline, CDR1 SGHRS and CDR2 YFSETQ. The V end lost 2 bases, the J end lost 0 bases, and 12 bases lay between the germline ends. CDR3 DNA: TGCGCCAGCAGCTTCGGCCCACGGAGCTCCTATAATTCACCCCTCCACTTT. Translation: CASSFGPRSSYNSPLHF.

The genes are TRBV5-1 and TRBJ1-4; no definite D call. Trimming removed 0 bases from V and 5 bases from J, with 8 bases in between. Per the germline V gene, CDR1 is SGHRS and CDR2 is YFSETQ. The CDR3 length is 14 residues. CDR3 residues: CASSLVTGNEKLFF. In nucleotides, the CDR3 is TGCGCCAGCAGCTTGGTGACCGGGAATGAAAAACTGTTTTTT.

The chain joins TRBV15 to TRBJ1-3, with 7 bases identical to TRBD1. Germline assignment: CDR1 LNHNV and CDR2 YYDKDF (reference sequence). V gave up 7 bases and J gave up 0 bases; unmatched junction bases: 9. This CDR3 is built from 16 residues. The chain's CDR3 is CATKTQGTSSGNTIYF. In DNA, the CDR3 is TGTGCCACCAAAACACAGGGGACGAGCTCTGGAAACACCATATATTTT.